This T cell receptor beta chain appears in the sequencing data of a study of persistence of HIV-infected CD4 T cells. This was the immunoSEQ version 4 assay in survey mode. TCRdb's table, derived via immunoSEQ multiplex PCR, lists solely in-frame clones and lacks some. The table has 15,000 to 20,000 clones, less than 65% seen once. Cells were stimulated with CMV-infected fibroblast lysates at roughly 10 ug/mL. Sorting selected CD4+ T cells upregulating both CD40 ligand and CD69. V lost 11 bases and J 2 bases, leaving 10 bases between the germline ends. The germline gives CDR1 SNHLY, CDR2 FYNNEI. The CDR3 has 12 amino acids. This clone has only one observation. The antigen remains undetermined.

This chain joins TRBV2 and TRBJ1-3; no reliable D call. The receptor was isolated from an adult woman with HIV who was CMV-seropositive. Sequenced material: CD4+ T cells sorted from PBMCs after roughly 17-hour stimulation, taken from a patient who received antiretroviral therapy. The CDR3 loop reads CAGLTPGNTIYF. The CDR3 region has the DNA TGTGCCGGTCTCACCCCTGGAAACACCATATATTTT.